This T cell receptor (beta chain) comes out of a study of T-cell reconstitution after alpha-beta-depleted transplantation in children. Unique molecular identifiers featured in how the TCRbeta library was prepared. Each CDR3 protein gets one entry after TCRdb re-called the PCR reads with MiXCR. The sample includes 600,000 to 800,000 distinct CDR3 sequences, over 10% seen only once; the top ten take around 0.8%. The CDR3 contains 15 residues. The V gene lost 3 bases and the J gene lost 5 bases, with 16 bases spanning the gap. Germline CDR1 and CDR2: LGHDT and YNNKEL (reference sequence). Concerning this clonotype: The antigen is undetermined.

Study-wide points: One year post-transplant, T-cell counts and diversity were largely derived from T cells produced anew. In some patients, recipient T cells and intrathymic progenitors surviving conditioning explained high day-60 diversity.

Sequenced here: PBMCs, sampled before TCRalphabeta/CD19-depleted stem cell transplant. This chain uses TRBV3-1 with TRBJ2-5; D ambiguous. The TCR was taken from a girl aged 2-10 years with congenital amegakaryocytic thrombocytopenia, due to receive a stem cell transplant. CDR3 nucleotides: TGTGCCAGCAGCCATCTGATAGCTGATGGGGAGACCCAGTACTTC. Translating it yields CASSHLIADGETQYF.